The next 27 T cell receptor beta chains were all read from a single sample in a study of T cells after yellow fever vaccination. TCRdb re-analysed the 5' RACE reads in MiXCR, keeping a single row per CDR3 protein. Of approximately 550,000 distinct CDR3 sequences in the sample, 15% to 20% were seen once. The specimen comprised PBMCs, sampled 15 days after the yellow fever booster vaccination. Receptors were obtained from a man aged 25-45 years who received the YFV17D yellow fever vaccine.

This clonotype was picked up one time. Relative to the germline gene, one junction end is altered; a read error may explain this. The chain uses TRBV6-1 and TRBJ2-1; 9 bases line up with TRBD2. This CDR3 region has 14 residues. CDR1 and CDR2 from the germline V gene are MNHNS and SASEGT. The CDR3 loop reads CQGWWGGRGDEQFF. For the CDR3, the DNA is TGCCAGGGTTGGTGGGGCGGGAGGGGCGATGAGCAGTTCTTC.

A few counts support this clonotype. The rearrangement links TRBV20-1 to TRBJ1-5; D is unclear. This CDR3 is built from 13 residues. Looked up from germline, CDR1 is DFQATT and CDR2 is SNEGSKA (reference sequence). V was clipped by 3 bases and J by 2 bases, with 8 bases between them. The CDR3 DNA reads as TGCAGTGCTAGGGACGCCGGCAATCAGCCCCAGCATTTT. It translates to CSARDAGNQPQHF.

This clonotype has just a few counts. The chain combines TRBV5-1 with TRBJ1-1; D is ambiguous. Germline V gene lookup returns CDR1 SGHRS and CDR2 YFSETQ. V lost 1 base and J lost 0, with 7 bases in between. CDR3 length: 14 residues. The CDR3 here is CASSLYGLNTEAFF. In nucleotides, the CDR3 is TGCGCCAGCAGCTTGTACGGCCTGAACACTGAAGCTTTCTTT.

This clonotype came up a few times. This chain connects TRBV6-5 to TRBJ2-5; maybe TRBD1 (6 bases). Germline values: CDR1 MNHEY, CDR2 SVGAGI. The V end lost 2 bases, the J end lost 4 bases, and 8 bases lay between the germline ends. The CDR3 covers 13 residues. For the CDR3, the DNA is TGTGCCAGCAGTTACGGGGGCGGAGAGACCCAGTACTTC. As protein: CASSYGGGETQYF.

V usage is TRBV9 and J usage is TRBJ2-1; 10 bases line up with TRBD2. The V gene's germline CDR1 is SGDLS and CDR2 YYNGEE. The CDR3 length is 17 residues. V was clipped by 0 bases and J by 4 bases; unmatched bases: 7. CDR3 in DNA: TGTGCCAGCAGCGTAGATTTGGCTAGCGGGAGTTACAATGAGCAGTTCTTC. Protein product: CASSVDLASGSYNEQFF.

This clonotype was counted only a few times. The J gene is TRBJ2-6, the V gene TRBV28; D is uncertain. The CDR3 extends over 14 amino acids. Germline CDR1 reads MDHEN; CDR2 reads SYDVKM. V lost 5 bases and J 2 bases, leaving 7 bases between the germline ends. The CDR3 coding sequence is TGTGCCAGCAGTATAAGGGCTGGGGCCAACGTCCTGACTTTC. Translating gives CASSIRAGANVLTF. The complete variable domain, with remaining parts taken from reference TRBV28 and TRBJ2-6, reads DVKVTQSSRYLVKRTGEKVFLECVQDMDHENMFWYRQDPGLGLRLIYFSYDVKMKEKGDIPEGYSVSREKKERFSLILESASTNQTSMYLCASSIRAGANVLTFGAGSRLTVL.

The sample holds a few counts of this clonotype. The chain couples TRBV29-1 to TRBJ2-7; D might be TRBD1 or TRBD2, each matching 6 bases. The V gene lost 3 bases and the J gene lost 4 bases, with 13 bases spanning the gap. CDR3 length: 13 residues. Per the germline V gene, CDR1 is SQVTM and CDR2 is ANQGSEA. CDR3 DNA sequence: TGCAGCGTTGATGGAGGGGGAATTTACGAGCAGTACTTC. Residues: CSVDGGGIYEQYF.

The gene calls are TRBV9 and TRBJ2-2; the D gene is possibly TRBD1 (5 bases). The CDR3 is 13 amino acids. Trimming removed 3 bases from V and 6 bases from J, with 9 bases in between. The germline V gene encodes CDR1 SGDLS and CDR2 YYNGEE. The CDR3 DNA sequence: TGTGCCAGCAGCGCGTCAGGGTCCGGGGAGCTGTTTTTT. This translates into CASSASGSGELFF.

This clonotype came up a few times. The CDR3 region has the DNA TGTGCCAGCAGCTTGGACAACAACAATCAGCCCCAGCATTTT. Residues: CASSLDNNNQPQHF. The chain employs TRBV7-9 and TRBJ1-5; tentatively, D is TRBD1 (5 bases). Germline CDR1 reads SEHNR; CDR2 reads FQNEAQ (reference sequence). V was pared by 3 bases and J by 3 bases, with 9 bases between. The CDR3 contains 14 residues.

The table lists this clonotype with a count of one. The chain carries TRBV20-1 and TRBJ2-5; 9 positions match TRBD2. Germline V CDR1 and CDR2: DFQATT, SNEGSKA (reference sequence). The V gene end was trimmed by 8 bases and the J gene end by 1 base; junction bases not matched to a gene: 11. There are 15 residues in the CDR3. The CDR3 region is CSPSGSSGTQETQYF. The CDR3 nucleotides read TGCAGTCCCTCGGGGTCTAGCGGGACCCAAGAGACCCAGTACTTC.

This chain connects TRBV20-1 to TRBJ2-7; maybe TRBD1 (6 bases). The V gene lost 2 bases and the J gene lost 4 bases, with 9 bases spanning the gap. Germline loops: CDR1 DFQATT, CDR2 SNEGSKA (reference sequence). This CDR3 has 12 amino acids. The CDR3 DNA reads TGCAGTGCTAGAACGGACAGATACGAGCAGTACTTC. This encodes CSARTDRYEQYF.

The V call is TRBV27, the J call TRBJ1-2, with D unclear. This CDR3 is 13 amino acids long. CDR1 is MNHEY, CDR2 SMNVEV, per germline (reference sequence). The ends were cut back, 6 bases at V and 6 bases at J, with 14 bases in the middle. For the CDR3, the DNA is TGTGCCAGCAGCTTAATTGGTACCGATGGCTACACCTTC. Translating gives CASSLIGTDGYTF.

This clonotype was recorded a few times. A read error may account for a junction end that differs from germline. The chain combines TRBV24-1 with TRBJ2-3; the match to TRBD2 covers 11 bases. Germline V gives CDR1 KGHDR, CDR2 SFDVKD. The CDR3 covers 16 residues. DNA of the CDR3: TGTGCCGCCAGTCCGGGACTAGCGGTGAGCACAGATACGCAGTATTTT. Encoded protein: CAASPGLAVSTDTQYF.

This sequence joins TRBV6-2 or TRBV6-3 and TRBJ1-5; D gene unclear. This CDR3 comprises 13 residues. The germline CDR1 and CDR2 sequences are MNHEY and SVGEGT. The V end lost 2 bases, the J end lost 4 bases, and 6 bases lay between the germline ends. CDR3 nucleotides: TGTGCCAGCAGTTACGACGGGAATCAGCCCCAGCATTTT. Its translation: CASSYDGNQPQHF.

In this sample, this clonotype turned up a few times. The chain uses TRBV15 and TRBJ2-5; no clear D gene. Trimming stripped 5 bases from V and 1 base from J, with 5 bases between. The germline V gene has CDR1 LNHNV and CDR2 YYDKDF (reference sequence). The CDR3 covers 12 residues. The CDR3 sequence is CATSAGQETQYF. CDR3 in DNA: TGTGCCACCAGCGCAGGCCAAGAGACCCAGTACTTC.

This clonotype was counted only a few times. The rearrangement uses TRBV20-1 and TRBJ2-7; 9 positions match TRBD2. This CDR3 region has 15 residues. Trimming cost V 3 bases and J 0 bases; bases outside gene matches: 6. Germline V gene lookup returns CDR1 DFQATT and CDR2 SNEGSKA (reference sequence). CDR3 sequence: CSASLAGLNSYEQYF. The CDR3 bases are TGCAGTGCTAGCCTAGCGGGGCTCAACTCCTACGAGCAGTACTTC.

The chain's CDR3 is CSVYSYTDTQYF. CDR3 DNA: TGCAGCGTTTACTCATACACAGATACGCAGTATTTT. This chain uses TRBV29-1 with TRBJ2-3; D gene uncertain. Trimming removed 5 bases at V and 2 bases at J, with 8 bases between. Germline-derived CDR1 and CDR2 are SQVTM and ANQGSEA. The CDR3 contains 12 residues.

This clonotype has only a few counts. The chain uses TRBV7-2 and TRBJ2-7; the D is unclear. There are 12 residues in the CDR3. Germline-derived CDR1 and CDR2 are SGHTA and FQGNSA. V lost 0 bases, J lost 11 bases, and 11 bases lay in between. The CDR3 DNA follows: TGTGCCAGCAGCTTAGCAGGTGCCCTTGAGTACTTC. It specifies CASSLAGALEYF.

This clonotype was found a few times. The chain couples TRBV6-2 or TRBV6-3 to TRBJ2-4, with a weak D call TRBD1 (6 bases). Between the trimmed V and J ends, which lost 8 bases and 2 bases, there was a span of 16 bases. This CDR3 contains 15 residues. Germline CDR1 and CDR2: MNHEY and SVGEGT. The CDR3 spells CASQVVGASKNIQYF. The CDR3 DNA reads TGTGCCAGCCAGGTAGTGGGGGCGTCCAAAAACATTCAGTACTTC.

This chain links TRBV6-2 or TRBV6-3 with TRBJ2-1; D gene ambiguous. The CDR3 length is 12 residues. Trimming took off 7 bases at V and 5 bases at J, with 9 bases between the two ends. Germline V gene lookup returns CDR1 MNHEY and CDR2 SVGEGT. The CDR3 nucleotides read TGTGCCAGCAAGGCCTACCACAATGAGCAGTTCTTC. Its translation: CASKAYHNEQFF.

This clonotype was detected a few times. The chain uses TRBV20-1 and TRBJ2-1, with TRBD2 matching over 10 bases. The CDR3 contains 15 residues. Per the germline V gene, CDR1 is DFQATT and CDR2 is SNEGSKA (reference sequence). The V segment lost 5 bases and the J segment 6 bases; nucleotides outside the gene matches: 10. CDR3 amino acids: CSASSGSNGGNEQFF. The CDR3 DNA reads TGCAGTGCTTCTAGCGGGAGTAATGGGGGCAATGAGCAGTTCTTC.

This chain uses TRBV5-1 with TRBJ2-7, with TRBD2 matching 8 bases. The CDR3 covers 14 residues. J lost 2 bases, V lost 3 bases, and 4 bases had no gene match. CDR1 and CDR2 from the germline V gene are SGHRS and YFSETQ. Here the CDR3 DNA reads TGCGCCAGCAGCTCAGCGGGAGCAACCTACGAGCAGTACTTC. Translated, it gives CASSSAGATYEQYF.

On this clonotype itself: This may arise from a read error, as a much more abundant clone is one base away. The chain links TRBV29-1 to TRBJ2-7; no firm D call. V was shortened by 8 bases and J by 0 bases, with 8 bases between the two germline ends. From germline, CDR1 is SQVTM and CDR2 ANQGSEA. CDR3 length: 11 residues. CDR3 nucleotide sequence: TGCAGCATTACGAGCTCCTACGAGCAGTACTTC. Translation: CSITSSYEQYF.

V usage is TRBV20-1 and J usage is TRBJ2-1; D uncertain. The CDR3 consists of 12 residues. CDR1 is DFQATT, CDR2 SNEGSKA, per germline (reference sequence). Trimming removed 6 bases from V and 7 bases from J, with 13 bases in between. The CDR3 here is CSAPMTWNEQFF. Here the CDR3 DNA reads TGCAGTGCCCCCATGACGTGGAATGAGCAGTTCTTC.

This clonotype occurred a few times. The rearrangement uses TRBV7-9 and TRBJ2-5, with a possible D match to TRBD1 (6 bases). Germline V gives CDR1 SEHNR, CDR2 FQNEAQ (reference sequence). The CDR3 has 15 amino acids. Between the trimmed V and J ends, which lost 2 bases and 0 bases, there was a span of 10 bases. CDR3 DNA sequence: TGTGCCAGCAGCTTAAGAAGGGGGTACCAAGAGACCCAGTACTTC. Residues: CASSLRRGYQETQYF.

This sequence joins TRBV12-3 or TRBV12-4 and TRBJ1-2; 9 bases agree with TRBD1. The CDR3 loop spans 14 amino acids. Trimming at V came to 0 bases and at J to 7 bases, leaving 3 bases not matched to a gene. The CDR3 coding sequence is TGTGCCAGCAGTTTAGCGCGGGACAGGGCTGGCTACACCTTC. It specifies CASSLARDRAGYTF.

The chain carries TRBV12-3 or TRBV12-4 and TRBJ1-1; tentatively, D is TRBD1 (5 bases). CDR3 length: 14 residues. V lost 5 bases and J lost 0, with 10 bases in between. CDR3 in DNA: TGTGCCAGCAGTAATACAGGTTTGAACACTGAAGCTTTCTTT. Translated, it gives CASSNTGLNTEAFF.